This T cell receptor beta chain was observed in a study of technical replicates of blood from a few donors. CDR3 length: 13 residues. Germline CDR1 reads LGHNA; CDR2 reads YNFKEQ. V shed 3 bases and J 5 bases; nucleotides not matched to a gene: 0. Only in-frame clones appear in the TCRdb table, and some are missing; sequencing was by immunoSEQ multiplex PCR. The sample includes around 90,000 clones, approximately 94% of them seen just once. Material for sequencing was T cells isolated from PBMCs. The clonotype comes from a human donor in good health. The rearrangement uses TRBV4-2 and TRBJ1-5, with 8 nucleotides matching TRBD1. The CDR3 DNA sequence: TGTGCCAGCAGCCAGGACAGGGATCAGCCCCAGCATTTT. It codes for CASSQDRDQPQHF.